A single sample is the source of the 27 T cell receptor beta chains below, sequenced in a study of beta chain features in type 1 diabetes. The entirety of the isolated RNA underwent reverse transcription, so expressed TCRB transcripts were sequenced. Sequencing used immunoSEQ multiplex PCR; TCRdb keeps in-frame clones, though not all of them. This sample yields about 220,000 clones, of which under 13% are seen a single time; about 1.2% belongs to the top ten. Sequences were obtained from central memory CD4+ T cells from blood. The receptors originated from a man younger than 35 in good health.

This clone occurred a few times. V usage is TRBV5-1 and J usage is TRBJ2-1; the match to TRBD2 covers 9 bases. The germline V gene has CDR1 SGHRS and CDR2 YFSETQ. Trimming cost V 2 bases and J 4 bases; bases outside gene matches: 4. CDR3 length: 15 residues. CDR3 protein: CASSFIAGDYNEQFF. CDR3 nucleotide sequence: TGCGCCAGCAGCTTTATAGCGGGAGATTACAATGAGCAGTTCTTC.

As concerns this clone: The same CDR3 also results from other DNA sequences found in this sample. The chain couples TRBV6-6 to TRBJ2-7, with 8 bases lining up with TRBD1. The CDR3 is 14 residues long. The V and J ends lost 3 bases and 2 bases, in that order; junction bases with no gene match: 3. Germline V gene data show CDR1 as MNHNY and CDR2 as SVGAGI (reference sequence). CDR3 amino acids: CASSYGQGTYEQYF. The CDR3 nucleotides read TGTGCCAGCAGTTATGGACAGGGCACCTACGAGCAGTACTTC.

This clone was observed a few times. The rearrangement links TRBV19 to TRBJ2-1, with 7 nucleotides matching TRBD1. The CDR3 is made up of 14 amino acids. Germline V gene data show CDR1 as LNHDA and CDR2 as SQIVND (reference sequence). V lost 10 bases and J lost 4; bases outside the gene matches: 10. This CDR3 reads CATQPKGQYNEQFF. Written as DNA, the CDR3 is TGTGCCACCCAACCCAAGGGACAGTACAATGAGCAGTTCTTC.

In this sample, this clone turned up a few times. This chain joins TRBV6-4 and TRBJ1-5, with a tentative D call TRBD1 (5 bases). V lost 6 bases and J 0 bases, leaving 9 bases between the germline ends. CDR3 length: 14 residues. Germline V lookup: CDR1 MRHNA, CDR2 SNTAGT. This chain's CDR3 is CASSRDHSNQPQHF. The CDR3 DNA reads TGTGCCAGCAGCCGGGACCATAGCAATCAGCCCCAGCATTTT.

The chain uses TRBV7-9 and TRBJ2-5, with 7 bases identical to TRBD2. V trimming: 3 bases; J trimming: 5 bases; junction bases outside the gene matches: 9. The germline V gene has CDR1 SEHNR and CDR2 FQNEAQ (reference sequence). The CDR3 consists of 15 residues. The CDR3 spells CASSFGGSKSETQYF. The CDR3 DNA reads as TGTGCCAGCAGCTTTGGCGGGAGCAAATCGGAGACCCAGTACTTC.

There are many counts of this clone. The genes are TRBV7-9 and TRBJ1-1; 8 positions agree with TRBD1. The CDR3 extends over 13 amino acids. V lost 4 bases, J lost 4 bases, and 2 bases stayed unmatched. Per germline, CDR1 SEHNR and CDR2 FQNEAQ (reference sequence). The CDR3 nucleotides are TGTGCCAGCAGCTATACAGGGGGCACTGAAGCTTTCTTT. As protein: CASSYTGGTEAFF.

This chain joins TRBV29-1 and TRBJ1-1, with no clear D. This CDR3 has 13 amino acids. Trimming took off 4 bases at V and 1 base at J, with 10 bases between the two ends. Per germline, CDR1 SQVTM and CDR2 ANQGSEA. For the CDR3, the DNA is TGCAGCGTTGCGCGGGGTGGGAACACTGAAGCTTTCTTT. Translating it yields CSVARGGNTEAFF.

There are many counts of this clone. V and J are TRBV18 and TRBJ2-1; D not resolved. This CDR3 contains 15 residues. The ends were cut back, 4 bases at V and 0 bases at J, with 10 bases in the middle. Germline V gene data show CDR1 as KGHSH and CDR2 as LQKENI. CDR3 in DNA: TGTGCCAGCTCACTTTACAGTGACTCCTACAATGAGCAGTTCTTC. Translating it yields CASSLYSDSYNEQFF. Complete variable domain (other parts from reference TRBV18 and TRBJ2-1): NAGVMQNPRHLVRRRGQEARLRCSPMKGHSHVYWYRQLPEEGLKFMVYLQKENIIDESGMPKERFSAEFPKEGPSILRIQQVVRGDSAAYFCASSLYSDSYNEQFFGPGTRLTVL.

The chain couples TRBV29-1 to TRBJ2-2; 10 bases map to TRBD1. The germline V gene has CDR1 SQVTM and CDR2 ANQGSEA. Trimming at V came to 7 bases and at J to 4 bases, leaving 3 bases not matched to a gene. The CDR3 sequence is 13 residues long. Here the CDR3 reads CSAGTGVTGELFF. DNA of the CDR3: TGCAGCGCCGGGACAGGGGTCACCGGGGAGCTGTTTTTT.

The chain combines TRBV5-6 with TRBJ2-5; D may be TRBD1 or TRBD2 (5 bases each). Trimming cost V 4 bases and J 14 bases, with 18 bases left between them. The length of the CDR3 is 12 residues. The germline gives CDR1 SGHDT, CDR2 YYEEEE. The CDR3: CASSLPGTVFYF. The CDR3 DNA reads as TGTGCCAGCAGCCTGCCCGGGACCGTGTTCTACTTC.

This clone was observed a handful of times. V usage is TRBV4-2 and J usage is TRBJ2-1; D remains unclear. This CDR3 has 12 amino acids. Germline V lookup: CDR1 LGHNA, CDR2 YNFKEQ. The ends were cut back, 3 bases at V and 9 bases at J, with 9 bases in the middle. CDR3 DNA: TGTGCCAGCAGCCACGTCAGCGTTGAGCAGTTCTTC. Translated, it gives CASSHVSVEQFF.

There are a few counts of this clone. J is TRBJ1-1 and V is TRBV9; tentative D call: TRBD1 (6 bases). There are 14 residues in the CDR3. V lost 4 bases, J lost 10 bases, and 20 bases lay in between. The germline V gene has CDR1 SGDLS and CDR2 YYNGEE. The CDR3 is CASSPRGWATPAFF. The CDR3 DNA reads TGTGCCAGCAGCCCTAGGGGGTGGGCCACCCCAGCTTTCTTT.

The chain couples TRBV30 to TRBJ1-5; the match to TRBD1 covers 10 bases. V shed 4 bases and J 6 bases; nucleotides not matched to a gene: 6. The CDR3 covers 14 residues. Germline V gives CDR1 GTSNPN, CDR2 SVGIG (reference sequence). The CDR3 nucleotides read TGTGCCTGGAAGGGGACAGGGGTTCGTCAGCCCCAGCATTTT. Protein product: CAWKGTGVRQPQHF.

The rearrangement uses TRBV30 and TRBJ1-2; weak D call: TRBD1 (5 bases). Germline CDR1 reads GTSNPN; CDR2 reads SVGIG (reference sequence). The CDR3 runs to 14 residues. Trimming stripped 2 bases from V and 2 bases from J, with 12 bases between. CDR3 sequence reads: CAWSLGGLNYGYTF. Here the CDR3 DNA reads TGTGCCTGGAGTCTGGGGGGATTGAACTATGGCTACACCTTC.

This clone has a handful of counts. This chain connects TRBV18 to TRBJ1-1, with D unresolved. Per the germline V gene, CDR1 is KGHSH and CDR2 is LQKENI. The CDR3 runs 16 residues. V was cut by 3 bases and J by 0 bases, with 14 bases left in between. In nucleotides, the CDR3 is TGTGCCAGCTCACCCTCCCTGACCGGGATGAACACTGAAGCTTTCTTT. Protein sequence: CASSPSLTGMNTEAFF.

This clone was observed many times. J is TRBJ1-4 and V is TRBV6-5; D unresolved. This CDR3 is built from 15 residues. V lost 6 bases, J lost 3 bases, and 14 bases lay in between. The V gene's germline CDR1 is MNHEY and CDR2 SVGAGI. CDR3: CASRPSRLSNEKLFF. The CDR3 DNA follows: TGTGCCAGCAGACCCTCCCGGCTGTCTAATGAAAAACTGTTTTTT.

This clone was counted only a few times. The rearrangement links TRBV7-2 to TRBJ2-1; 7 bases fit TRBD2. J lost 1 base, V lost 6 bases, and 3 bases had no gene match. The CDR3 is 14 amino acids. In germline, CDR1 is SGHTA, CDR2 FQGNSA. CDR3 sequence: CASRRAGSYNEQFF. Here the CDR3 DNA reads TGTGCCAGCAGGAGAGCGGGATCCTACAATGAGCAGTTCTTC. The complete variable domain, with remaining parts taken from reference TRBV7-2 and TRBJ2-1, reads GAGVSQSPSNKVTEKGKDVELRCDPISGHTALYWYRQSLGQGLEFLIYFQGNSAPDKSGLPSDRFSAERTGGSVSTLTIQRTQQEDSAVYLCASRRAGSYNEQFFGPGTRLTVL.

This clone has ten or more counts. The rearrangement uses TRBV7-3 and TRBJ2-3, with D uncertain. The CDR3 runs 15 residues. Germline V gives CDR1 SGHTA, CDR2 FQGTGA. Between the trimmed V and J ends, which lost 2 bases and 5 bases, there was a span of 14 bases. CDR3 loop: CASSLYWGTGDTQYF. CDR3 nucleotide sequence: TGTGCCAGCAGCTTATACTGGGGTACGGGAGATACGCAGTATTTT.

The rearrangement links TRBV5-1 to TRBJ2-2; D is perhaps TRBD1 (5 bases). The CDR3 runs 15 residues. V lost 1 base and J 5 bases, leaving 12 bases between the germline ends. Germline CDR1 is SGHRS and CDR2 is YFSETQ. In DNA form, the CDR3 reads TGCGCCAGCAGCTTGCTTCAGGGATGGACCGGGGAGCTGTTTTTT. Amino acid sequence: CASSLLQGWTGELFF. Full variable domain (rest looked up from reference TRBV5-1 and TRBJ2-2): KAGVTQTPRYLIKTRGQQVTLSCSPISGHRSVSWYQQTPGQGLQFLFEYFSETQRNKGNFPGRFSGRQFSNSRSEMNVSTLELGDSALYLCASSLLQGWTGELFFGEGSRLTVL.

This clone was detected many times. The V and J genes are TRBV5-1 and TRBJ2-2, with a possible D match to TRBD2 (5 bases). This CDR3 contains 16 residues. The V end was cut by 3 bases, the J end by 2 bases, with 14 bases between. The germline CDR1 and CDR2 sequences are SGHRS and YFSETQ. The CDR3 sequence: CASSSFGRTNTGELFF. As DNA, the CDR3 is TGCGCCAGCAGCTCCTTCGGAAGGACTAACACCGGGGAGCTGTTTTTT.

This clone showed up many times. The chain is built from TRBV6-5 and TRBJ2-1; no firm D call. Per the germline V gene, CDR1 is MNHEY and CDR2 is SVGAGI. The CDR3 covers 12 residues. Deletions cut 6 bases from V and 10 bases from J, with 13 bases between. The CDR3: CASRLVVGEQFF. CDR3 sequence (DNA): TGTGCCAGCAGGTTAGTCGTTGGCGAGCAGTTCTTC.

V is TRBV30 and J is TRBJ2-2; tentatively, D is TRBD1 (6 bases). V lost 0 bases and J lost 6, with 11 bases in between. CDR3 length equals 14 residues. Germline-derived CDR1 and CDR2 are GTSNPN and SVGIG (reference sequence). The CDR3 nucleotides read TGTGCCTGGAGTGTAGGGACACGGCCCGGGGAGCTGTTTTTT. Protein product: CAWSVGTRPGELFF.

The CDR3 DNA is TGTGCCAGCAGCCTACGACTAGCGGTTAGCACAGATACGCAGTATTTT. The encoded protein is CASSLRLAVSTDTQYF. The genes are TRBV11-2 and TRBJ2-3, with TRBD2 matching 9 bases. V trimming: 5 bases; J trimming: 0 bases; junction bases outside the gene matches: 6. Germline V gene data show CDR1 as SGHAT and CDR2 as FQNNGV. CDR3 length: 16 residues.

CDR3 amino acids: CSIAGGDSYEQYF. In nucleotides, the CDR3 is TGCAGCATAGCGGGAGGTGACTCCTACGAGCAGTACTTC. The chain carries TRBV29-1 and TRBJ2-5, with 10 bases aligning to TRBD2. The J call is uncertain, as TRBJ2-7 better fits the DNA end. In germline, CDR1 is SQVTM, CDR2 ANQGSEA. This CDR3 spans 13 amino acids.

The chain recombines TRBV2 with TRBJ2-1; 8 bases match TRBD1. CDR3 length equals 15 residues. Per the germline V gene, CDR1 is SNHLY and CDR2 is FYNNEI. The V gene end was trimmed by 4 bases and the J gene end by 7 bases; junction bases not matched to a gene: 9. The CDR3 protein is CASSVDRGFGNEQFF. The CDR3 nucleotides read TGTGCCAGCAGTGTAGACAGGGGTTTCGGGAATGAGCAGTTCTTC.

This clone was found a few times. J is TRBJ2-1 and V is TRBV2; D may be TRBD1 or TRBD2 (7 bases each). The V end lost 6 bases, the J end lost 5 bases, and 14 bases lay between the germline ends. The length of the CDR3 is 14 residues. The germline CDR1 and CDR2 sequences are SNHLY and FYNNEI. CDR3 sequence reads: CASSRGGTDNEQFF. The CDR3, as DNA: TGTGCCAGCAGCCGGGGAGGGACAGACAATGAGCAGTTCTTC.

This chain uses TRBV30 with TRBJ2-1; possibly TRBD1 for D (8 bases). This CDR3 has 16 residues. V shed 0 bases and J shed 6 bases, with 18 bases lying between them. The germline CDR1 and CDR2 sequences are GTSNPN and SVGIG (reference sequence). This CDR3 reads CAWSVSPAGQVNEQFF. CDR3 bases: TGTGCCTGGAGTGTATCCCCAGCGGGACAGGTCAATGAGCAGTTCTTC.